This T cell receptor (beta chain) was sequenced during a study of Ad26.COV2.S vaccination and SARS-CoV-2 variants. On the study more broadly: Intramuscular Ad26.COV2.S doses were given once or twice, 56 days apart. General observations from the study: Once vaccination had occurred, spike-specific CD8+ and CD4+ T cell responses reportedly showed substantial breadth.

Notes on this clone: Antigen specificity is unknown.

Germline CDR1 is SGHNT and CDR2 is YENEEA. This CDR3 region has 15 residues. The V gene end was trimmed by 3 bases and the J gene end by 4 bases; junction bases not matched to a gene: 3. Treatment indicated: roughly 20 received Ad26.COV2.S at low or high dose, single or two shots; several received placebo; per-sample allocation not given. Specimen acquisition occurred on day 63 following the initial vaccine or placebo injection. Vaccine was an Ad26 vector expressing Wuhan-strain SARS-CoV-2 spike. Data came from immunoSEQ multiplex PCR; TCRdb stores just in-frame clones and leaves some out. The sample yields hundreds of thousands of clones, roughly nine tenths seen once.

J is TRBJ2-5 and V is TRBV11-3; 12 bases map to TRBD1. This sequence originates from a person aged 18-65 years who received the Ad26.COV2.S COVID-19 vaccine or a placebo. The material was peripheral blood, obtained in a trial of Ad26.COV2.S vaccine versus placebo. The CDR3 nucleotides read TGTGCCAGCAGCTTGGGACAGGGGGCTGGAGAGACCCAGTACTTC. Its protein is CASSLGQGAGETQYF.